Below, 8 T cell receptor beta chains from the same sample are listed, as sequenced in a study of T-cell reconstitution after alpha-beta-depleted transplantation in children (TCRdb year 2016). Interpreted using the paper, the treatment or condition label stands for: allogeneic hematopoietic cell transplantation with graft depleted of TCRalphabeta T cells and CD19 B cells. To prepare the library, PCR was applied. The run used an Illumina HiSeq 2500. TCR library preparation used molecular barcoding, with unique molecular identifiers applied to normalize quantification of the TCRbeta repertoire. The raw public reads went through TCRdb reprocessing: fastp at Q25, MiXCR clone calling, in-frame beta chains kept. Rows with one shared CDR3 protein collapse into an entry with the most common genes and DNA. For this sample there are about 540,000 distinct CDR3 sequences; 25% to 30% appear just once. The ten largest clones represent about a third of the sample.

Material: PBMCs, obtained before TCRalphabeta/CD19-depleted stem cell transplant. Source of these receptors: a boy in the first two years of life with Wiskott-Aldrich syndrome, due to receive a stem cell transplant.

This clonotype has just a few counts. This rearrangement joins TRBV5-1 to TRBJ2-2; D is undetermined. Germline-derived CDR1 and CDR2 are SGHRS and YFSETQ. The CDR3 length is 13 residues. The V end lost 5 bases, the J end lost 6 bases, and 11 bases lay between the germline ends. CDR3 nucleotides: TGCGCCAGCAGTCTGATCCCTTCCGGGGAGCTGTTTTTT. It yields the protein CASSLIPSGELFF.

The V gene is TRBV4-2, the J gene TRBJ2-7; 10 bases line up with TRBD2. The CDR3 extends over 15 amino acids. The ends lost 5 bases at V and 3 bases at J; junction bases unmatched: 7. Germline CDR1 is LGHNA and CDR2 is YNFKEQ. CDR3 sequence (DNA): TGTGCCAGCAGCTTCAGCCCTAGCGGGAGCTACGAGCAGTACTTC. Protein product: CASSFSPSGSYEQYF.

This chain joins TRBV5-1 and TRBJ2-1; 8 positions agree with TRBD1. The CDR3 consists of 16 residues. After removal of 4 bases from V and 2 bases from J, the junction contained 8 bases not matched to a gene. Germline V CDR1 and CDR2: SGHRS, YFSETQ. The CDR3 region has the DNA TGCGCCAGCAGCACCCCCGGGACAGGCACCTACAATGAGCAGTTCTTC. It yields the protein CASSTPGTGTYNEQFF.

This clonotype occurred a few times. The V call is TRBV5-1, the J call TRBJ2-1, with a weak D call TRBD2 (5 bases). Germline V CDR1 and CDR2: SGHRS, YFSETQ. Trimming pared 4 bases from V and 6 bases from J, leaving 17 bases between. The CDR3 extends over 15 amino acids. CDR3 loop: CASSILASPGNEQFF. The CDR3 DNA follows: TGCGCCAGCAGCATCCTAGCCTCTCCGGGCAATGAGCAGTTCTTC.

The chain is built from TRBV29-1 and TRBJ2-1; D unclear. With 2 bases removed from V and 1 base from J, the gap between germline ends came to 6 bases. Germline CDR1 reads SQVTM; CDR2 reads ANQGSEA. The CDR3 runs 13 residues. Here the CDR3 DNA reads TGCAGCGTTGAATCTGTTTCCTACAATGAGCAGTTCTTC. Translating gives CSVESVSYNEQFF.

The chain is built from TRBV5-5 and TRBJ1-5, with 7 positions matching TRBD1. The V gene's germline CDR1 is SGHKS and CDR2 YYEKEE (reference sequence). The V segment lost 0 bases and the J segment 4 bases; nucleotides outside the gene matches: 1. The CDR3 is 14 residues long. CDR3 bases: TGTGCCAGCAGCTTGGTGACAGGGAATCAGCCCCAGCATTTT. It yields the protein CASSLVTGNQPQHF. The full variable domain, rest sourced from reference TRBV5-5 and TRBJ1-5, is DAGVTQSPTHLIKTRGQQVTLRCSPISGHKSVSWYQQVLGQGPQFIFQYYEKEERGRGNFPDRFSARQFPNYSSELNVNALLLGDSALYLCASSLVTGNQPQHFGDGTRLSIL.

The genes are TRBV29-1 and TRBJ2-5; D uncertain. This CDR3 spans 12 amino acids. V was pared by 4 bases and J by 5 bases, with 11 bases between. Germline lookup yields CDR1 SQVTM and CDR2 ANQGSEA. CDR3 protein: CSVARTLETQYF. Written as DNA, the CDR3 is TGCAGCGTTGCCCGGACGCTGGAGACCCAGTACTTC.

The chain joins TRBV5-1 to TRBJ2-1, with 9 bases matching TRBD1. Germline lookup yields CDR1 SGHRS and CDR2 YFSETQ. V lost 0 bases to trimming and J lost 5 bases; unmatched junction nucleotides: 9. This CDR3 has 17 amino acids. The CDR3 loop reads CASSLVGGTGMNNEQFF. CDR3 nucleotide sequence: TGCGCCAGCAGCTTGGTAGGAGGGACAGGGATGAACAATGAGCAGTTCTTC.